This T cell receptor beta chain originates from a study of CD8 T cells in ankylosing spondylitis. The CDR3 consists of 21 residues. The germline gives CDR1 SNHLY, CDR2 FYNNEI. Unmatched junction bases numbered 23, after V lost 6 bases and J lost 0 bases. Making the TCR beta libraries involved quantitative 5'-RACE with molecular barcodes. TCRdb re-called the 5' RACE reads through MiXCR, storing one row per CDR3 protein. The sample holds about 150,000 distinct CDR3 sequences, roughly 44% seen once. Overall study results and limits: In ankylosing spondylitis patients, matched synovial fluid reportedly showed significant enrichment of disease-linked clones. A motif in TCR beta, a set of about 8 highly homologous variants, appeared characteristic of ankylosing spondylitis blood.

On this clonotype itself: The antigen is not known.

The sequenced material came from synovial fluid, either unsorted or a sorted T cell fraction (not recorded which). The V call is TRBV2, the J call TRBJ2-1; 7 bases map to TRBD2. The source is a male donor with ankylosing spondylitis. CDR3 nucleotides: TGTGCCAGCAGACACCTTCCCGGCAGGGAAACAGCGGGGAGCTCCTACAATGAGCAGTTCTTC. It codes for CASRHLPGRETAGSSYNEQFF.